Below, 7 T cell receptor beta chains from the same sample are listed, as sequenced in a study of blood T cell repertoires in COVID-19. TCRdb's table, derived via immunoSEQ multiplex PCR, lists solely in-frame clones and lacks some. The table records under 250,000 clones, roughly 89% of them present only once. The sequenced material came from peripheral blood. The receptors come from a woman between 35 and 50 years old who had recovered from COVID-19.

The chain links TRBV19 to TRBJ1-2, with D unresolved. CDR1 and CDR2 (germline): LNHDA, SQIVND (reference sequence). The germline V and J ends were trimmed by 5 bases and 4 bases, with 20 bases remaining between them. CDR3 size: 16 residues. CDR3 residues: CASSPGGPSRIYGYTF. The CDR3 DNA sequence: TGTGCCAGTAGTCCGGGAGGGCCCTCTCGGATCTATGGCTACACCTTC.

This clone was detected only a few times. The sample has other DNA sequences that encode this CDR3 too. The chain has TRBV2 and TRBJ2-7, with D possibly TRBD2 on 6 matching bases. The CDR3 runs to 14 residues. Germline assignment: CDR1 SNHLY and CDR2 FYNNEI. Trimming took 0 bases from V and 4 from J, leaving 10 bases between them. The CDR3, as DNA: TGTGCCAGCAGTGAAGCGCCAGGGAGGTACGAGCAGTACTTC. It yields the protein CASSEAPGRYEQYF.

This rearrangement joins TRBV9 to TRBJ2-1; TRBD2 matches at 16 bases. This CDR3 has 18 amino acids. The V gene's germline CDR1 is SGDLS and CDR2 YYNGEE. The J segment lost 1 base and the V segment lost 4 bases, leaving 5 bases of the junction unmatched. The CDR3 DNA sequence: TGTGCCAGCAGCCTGGGACTAGCGGGGGGGCGGTCCTACAATGAGCAGTTCTTC. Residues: CASSLGLAGGRSYNEQFF.

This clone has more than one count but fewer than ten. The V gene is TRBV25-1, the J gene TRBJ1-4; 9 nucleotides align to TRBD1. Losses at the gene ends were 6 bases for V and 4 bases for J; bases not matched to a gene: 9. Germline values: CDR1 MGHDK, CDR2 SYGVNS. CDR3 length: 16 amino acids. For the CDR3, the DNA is TGTGCCAGCAGGAGAGACCCGGGACAGGGTAATGAAAAACTGTTTTTT. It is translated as CASRRDPGQGNEKLFF.

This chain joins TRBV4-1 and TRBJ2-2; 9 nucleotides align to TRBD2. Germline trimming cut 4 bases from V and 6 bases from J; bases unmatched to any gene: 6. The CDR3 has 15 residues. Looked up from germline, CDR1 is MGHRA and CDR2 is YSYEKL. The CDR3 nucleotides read TGCGCCAGCAGCCGCCTGGGACTAGCAGCCGGGGAGCTGTTTTTT. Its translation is CASSRLGLAAGELFF.

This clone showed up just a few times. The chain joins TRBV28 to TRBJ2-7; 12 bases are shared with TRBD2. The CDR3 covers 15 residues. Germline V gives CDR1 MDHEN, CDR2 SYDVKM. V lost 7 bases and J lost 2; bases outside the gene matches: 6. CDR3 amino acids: CASIPSGGVTYEQYF. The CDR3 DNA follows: TGTGCCAGCATCCCTAGCGGGGGGGTCACCTACGAGCAGTACTTC.

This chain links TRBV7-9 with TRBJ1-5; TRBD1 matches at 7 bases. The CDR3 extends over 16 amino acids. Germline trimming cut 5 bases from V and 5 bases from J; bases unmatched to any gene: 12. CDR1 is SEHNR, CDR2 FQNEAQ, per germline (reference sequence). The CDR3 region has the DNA TGTGCCAGCAGCCGAACCGACAGGGTTCGAGATCAGCCCCAGCATTTT. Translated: CASSRTDRVRDQPQHF. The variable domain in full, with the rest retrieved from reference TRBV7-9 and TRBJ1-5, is DTGVSQNPRHKITKRGQNVTFRCDPISEHNRLYWYRQTLGQGPEFLTYFQNEAQLEKSRLLSDRFSAERPKGSFSTLEIQRTEQGDSAMYLCASSRTDRVRDQPQHFGDGTRLSIL.